These T cell receptor beta chains were read from a single sample in a study of a mutant IDH1 vaccine in newly diagnosed glioma. The protocol was immunoSEQ multiplex PCR, while the TCRdb copy is restricted to in-frame clones and leaves out a portion. The sample gives about 38,000 clones, 78% of which show up once; approximately 9% is in the top ten. The input for sequencing was PBMCs, taken from a glioma patient treated with radiotherapy, temozolomide or both. Receptor source: a man in his forties with glioma. Some clones in this sample may be carry-over from other donors' samples. The CDR3 runs from the conserved cysteine through the conserved F or W. A D gene is named only where the DNA matches it firmly. A row's size may be missing; if present it is once, few, many or a size class.

.	TRBV29-1	TRBJ2-1	TRBD2	TGCAGCGTTAATGAGGCGGGGGGTCCCAATGAGCAGTTCTTC	CSVNEAGGPNEQFF
.	TRBV6-5	TRBJ1-4	.	TGTGCCAGCACCCCGGGAGGTCGGGAAAAACTGTTTTTT	CASTPGGREKLFF
.	TRBV5-4	TRBJ1-5	.	TGTGCCAGCAGCTTCGGGGGCAATCAGCCCCAGCATTTT	CASSFGGNQPQHF
few	TRBV5-1	TRBJ1-2	.	TGCGCCAGCAGCCTTGATACGGGACCTTATGGCTACACCTTC	CASSLDTGPYGYTF
.	TRBV11-2	TRBJ1-3	TRBD1	TGTGCCAGCAGCTTAACAGGGGGCAGGAGCTCTGGAAACACCATATATTTT	CASSLTGGRSSGNTIYF
.	TRBV30	TRBJ2-5	.	TGTGCCTGGCAACAGGCATGGACCCAGTACTTC	CAWQQAWTQYF
.	TRBV9	TRBJ2-7	.	TGTGCCAGCAGCGTAGTTAAACAAACCTTGTACTACGAGCAGTACTTC	CASSVVKQTLYYEQYF
few	TRBV5-4	TRBJ1-2	TRBD1	TGTGCCAGCAGCGACCGACAGGGGAATGTCTATGGCTACACCTTC	CASSDRQGNVYGYTF
.	TRBV7-9	TRBJ2-1	.	TGTGCCAGCAGCTTAGCCCCTAATGAGCAGTTCTTC	CASSLAPNEQFF
.	TRBV20-1	TRBJ1-1	.	TGCAGTGCAGGAAAGGACACTGAAGCTTTCTTT	CSAGKDTEAFF
.	TRBV4-1	TRBJ1-2	.	TGCGCCAGCAGCCCCCCCTCGGACTATGGCTACACCTTC	CASSPPSDYGYTF
.	TRBV19	TRBJ1-4	.	TGTGCCAGTAGTATTCAAGGCGGGGGACCAACTAATGAAAAACTGTTTTTT	CASSIQGGGPTNEKLFF
.	TRBV5-4	TRBJ2-1	.	TGTGCCAGCAGCTTAATAAAACCGAACAGGGCCAGCTACAATGGGCAGTTCTTC	CASSLIKPNRASYNGQFF
.	TRBV6-1	TRBJ2-7	TRBD2	TGTGCCAGCAGTGTGCCCAGCGGGACTTACTACGAGCAGTACTTC	CASSVPSGTYYEQYF
.	TRBV6-5	TRBJ1-1	.	TGTGCCAGTGTCTTGGGGGGCACTGAAGCTTTCTTT	CASVLGGTEAFF
.	TRBV5-4	TRBJ2-7	TRBD2	TGTGCCAGCAGCTCATTACTAGCGGGGGGGCCGAGTGAGCAGTACTTC	CASSSLLAGGPSEQYF
.	TRBV9	TRBJ1-1	TRBD1	TGTGCCAGCAGCGTGACAGGGCAGAACACTGAAGCTTTCTTT	CASSVTGQNTEAFF
.	TRBV4-3	TRBJ2-2	.	TGCGCCAGCAGCCAACTCCTCACCGGGGAGCTGTTTTTT	CASSQLLTGELFF
.	TRBV7-2	TRBJ2-7	TRBD2	TGTGCCAGCAGCCCCCGGGCGGGGGGCTACAGCTCCTACGAGCAGTACTTC	CASSPRAGGYSSYEQYF
once	TRBV7-2	TRBJ1-2	.	TGTGCCAGCAGCCCGTCAGGGGCTTCCGGCTACACCTTC	CASSPSGASGYTF
.	TRBV5-1	TRBJ1-1	TRBD1	TGCGCCAGCAGCTTGGTGGGGACAGGGATTGGGGGCACTGAAGCTTTCTTT	CASSLVGTGIGGTEAFF
.	TRBV5-1	TRBJ2-2	TRBD1	TGCGCCAGCAGCTTCACAGGGGTTGGAACCGGGGAGCTGTTTTTT	CASSFTGVGTGELFF
.	TRBV18	TRBJ1-2	TRBD1	TGTGCCAGCTCACCATCAGGGACAGAATACTATGGCTACACCTTC	CASSPSGTEYYGYTF
.	TRBV15	TRBJ2-3	.	TGTGCCACCAGCAGGGACACAGATACGCAGTATTTT	CATSRDTDTQYF
.	TRBV19	TRBJ1-2	.	TGTGCCAGTAACGGAGGGGTTTTGCATGGCTACACCTTC	CASNGGVLHGYTF
.	TRBV19	TRBJ1-1	.	TGTGCCAGTAGTATTGAGACAGGTAACACTGAAGCTTTCTTT	CASSIETGNTEAFF
.	TRBV6-1	TRBJ2-7	.	TGTGCCAGCCACGGTTGGGGATCGTACGAGCAGTACTTC	CASHGWGSYEQYF
.	TRBV27	TRBJ1-5	.	TGTGCCAGCAGCCCGGGGTTCAGCAATCAGCCCCAGCATTTT	CASSPGFSNQPQHF
.	TRBV7-2	TRBJ2-7	.	TGTGCCAGCAGGAGTCGGACCTCCTCCTACGAGCAGTACTTC	CASRSRTSSYEQYF
.	TRBV5-1	TRBJ1-2	.	TGCGCCAGCAGCCAAGACGGCACAGGGGGCTACACCTTC	CASSQDGTGGYTF
few	TRBV6-5	TRBJ1-2	.	TGTGCCAGCAGTCCGGCCGACAAGAGGACCTATGGCTACACCTTC	CASSPADKRTYGYTF
.	TRBV2	TRBJ2-2	.	TGTGCCAGCAGTGAAGGGATGGGAGGACGAATGAAGTCCGGGGAGCTGTTTTTT	CASSEGMGGRMKSGELFF
once	TRBV7-6	TRBJ1-6	.	TGTGCCAGCAGCTTAGGACCTCGGGGAAATTCACCCCTCCACTTT	CASSLGPRGNSPLHF
medium-sized	TRBV11-2	TRBJ1-1	.	TGTGCCAGCAGCCACCCGACAAGTCTAAGAGCTTTCTTT	CASSHPTSLRAFF
.	TRBV9	TRBJ1-1	.	TGTGCCAGCAGCGTGGGGGACACTGAAGCTTTCTTT	CASSVGDTEAFF
.	TRBV11-2	TRBJ1-1	.	TGTGCCAGCAGCTTACGAAACCCCCAGACCGAGACTGAAGCTTTCTTT	CASSLRNPQTETEAFF
.	TRBV2	TRBJ2-5	.	TGTGCCAGCAGTCGGGACTCAAAAGAGACCCAGTACTTC	CASSRDSKETQYF
.	TRBV4-1	TRBJ2-7	.	TGCGCCAGCAGCCTGACACAGGGCTACGAGCAGTACTTC	CASSLTQGYEQYF
few	TRBV4-1	TRBJ1-3	TRBD1	TGCGCCAGCAGCCAAGAAAACCTAAGACAGGGGGCCTTGAGGTCGGACACCATATATTTT	CASSQENLRQGALRSDTIYF
.	TRBV11-1	TRBJ2-7	TRBD1	TGTGCCAGCACCGTGGACAGGGGGTACCACGAGCAGTACTTC	CASTVDRGYHEQYF
.	TRBV14	TRBJ1-2	.	TGTGCCAGCAGCCAAGATGGTAGGCCCGGGCCTGGCTACACCTTC	CASSQDGRPGPGYTF
.	TRBV10-3	TRBJ2-1	.	TGTGCCATCAGTGAGCCCGGGGTCAATGAGCAGTTCTTC	CAISEPGVNEQFF
.	TRBV7-8	TRBJ1-2	TRBD1	TGTGCCAGCAGAGCGTTCGGGACAGGGTCAGGTGGCTACACCTTC	CASRAFGTGSGGYTF
.	TRBV4-2	TRBJ1-2	TRBD1	TGTGCCAGCAGCCAAGGGACAGGCAACTATGGCTACACCTTC	CASSQGTGNYGYTF
.	TRBV28	TRBJ2-7	.	TGTGCCAGCAGTCAATACAGGGATAGCTCCTACGAGCAGTACTTC	CASSQYRDSSYEQYF
once	TRBV27	TRBJ2-7	TRBD1	TGTGCCAGCAGTTTTTTTGAGGGGGCCCCCTACGAGCAGTACTTC	CASSFFEGAPYEQYF
.	TRBV18	TRBJ2-7	TRBD2	TGTGCCAGCTCACCACGAATGGGGGGGGAGTCCTACGAGCAGTACTTC	CASSPRMGGESYEQYF
.	TRBV10-3	TRBJ2-2	.	TGTGCCATCAGTGAGTCTGGGGGAACGAACACCGGGGAGCTGTTTTTT	CAISESGGTNTGELFF
.	TRBV18	TRBJ1-1	TRBD1	TGTGCCAGCTCACCGCTACTTGTTGGGGACAGGGCGATGAACACTGAAGCTTTCTTT	CASSPLLVGDRAMNTEAFF
few	TRBV5-1	TRBJ2-2	TRBD2	TGCGCCAGCACGCCCCCGGGACTAGCGAACACCGGGGAGCTGTTTTTT	CASTPPGLANTGELFF
.	TRBV5-1	TRBJ1-2	TRBD1	TGCGCCAGCAGCGTCGGACAGGGAGTGGACTATGGCTACACCTTC	CASSVGQGVDYGYTF
.	TRBV5-1	TRBJ1-4	TRBD1	TGCGCCAGCAGCCTTGGACAGGGAATGTCAAAACTGTTTTTT	CASSLGQGMSKLFF
.	TRBV5-1	TRBJ1-1	.	TGCGCCAGCACTCTACGCCTGTCGGGGACTGAAGCTTTCTTT	CASTLRLSGTEAFF
once	TRBV7-2	TRBJ2-6	.	TGTGCCAGCAGCTCAGGGGCCCCTGGGGCCAACGTCCTGACTTTC	CASSSGAPGANVLTF
.	TRBV6-5	TRBJ2-5	TRBD2	TGTGCCAGCAATACGGGGGGGAGAGGAGAGACCCAGTACTTC	CASNTGGRGETQYF
few	TRBV27	TRBJ1-2	.	TGTGCCAGCAGTTATTTGACCGGGAGGTCTAACTATGGCTACACCTTC	CASSYLTGRSNYGYTF